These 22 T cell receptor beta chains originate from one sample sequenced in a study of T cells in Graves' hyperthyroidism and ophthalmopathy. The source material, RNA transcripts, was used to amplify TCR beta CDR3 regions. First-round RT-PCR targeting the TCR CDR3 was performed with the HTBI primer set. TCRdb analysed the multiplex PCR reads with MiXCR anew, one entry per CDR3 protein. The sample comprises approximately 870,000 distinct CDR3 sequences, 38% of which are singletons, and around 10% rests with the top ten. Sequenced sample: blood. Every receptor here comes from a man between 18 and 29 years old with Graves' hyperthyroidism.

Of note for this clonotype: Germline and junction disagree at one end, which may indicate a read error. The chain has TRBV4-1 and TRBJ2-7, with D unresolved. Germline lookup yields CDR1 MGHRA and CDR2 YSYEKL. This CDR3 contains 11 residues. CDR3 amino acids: CASSQDQEQYF. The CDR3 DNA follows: TGTGCCAGCAGCCAAGATCAGGAGCAGTACTTC.

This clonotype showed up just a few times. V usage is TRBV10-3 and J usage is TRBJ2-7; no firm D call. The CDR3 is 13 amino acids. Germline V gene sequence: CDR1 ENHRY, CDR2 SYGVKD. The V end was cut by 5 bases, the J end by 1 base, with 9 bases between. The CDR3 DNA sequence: TGTGCCATCAGTTTCCCTCTTTCCTACGAGCAGTACTTC. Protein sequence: CAISFPLSYEQYF.

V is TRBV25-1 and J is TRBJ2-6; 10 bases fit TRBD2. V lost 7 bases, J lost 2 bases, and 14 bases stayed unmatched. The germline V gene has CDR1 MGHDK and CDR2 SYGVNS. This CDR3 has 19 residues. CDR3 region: CASTTGELAGQTGANVLTF. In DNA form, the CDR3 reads TGTGCCAGCACCACGGGGGAACTAGCGGGACAGACTGGGGCCAACGTCCTGACTTTC.

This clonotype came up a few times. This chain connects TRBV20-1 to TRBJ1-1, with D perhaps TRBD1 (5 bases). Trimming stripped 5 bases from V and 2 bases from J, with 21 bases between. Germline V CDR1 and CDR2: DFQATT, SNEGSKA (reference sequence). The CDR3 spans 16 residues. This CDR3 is CSAGKMGRGTNTEAFF. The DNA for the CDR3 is TGCAGTGCTGGGAAAATGGGAAGGGGAACTAACACTGAAGCTTTCTTT.

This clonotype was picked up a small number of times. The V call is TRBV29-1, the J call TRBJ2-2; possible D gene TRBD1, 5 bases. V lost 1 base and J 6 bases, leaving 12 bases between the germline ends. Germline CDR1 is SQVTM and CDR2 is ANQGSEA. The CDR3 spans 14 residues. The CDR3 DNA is TGCAGCGTTGAAGTGGGGCTGTTTGCCGGGGAGCTGTTTTTT. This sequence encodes CSVEVGLFAGELFF.

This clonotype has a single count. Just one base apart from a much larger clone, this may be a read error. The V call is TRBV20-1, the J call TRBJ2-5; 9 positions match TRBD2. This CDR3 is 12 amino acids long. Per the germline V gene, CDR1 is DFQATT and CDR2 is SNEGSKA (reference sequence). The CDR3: CSARAGAGGWHF. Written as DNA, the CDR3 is TGCAGTGCTAGAGCGGGTGCGGGGGGGTGGCACTTC.

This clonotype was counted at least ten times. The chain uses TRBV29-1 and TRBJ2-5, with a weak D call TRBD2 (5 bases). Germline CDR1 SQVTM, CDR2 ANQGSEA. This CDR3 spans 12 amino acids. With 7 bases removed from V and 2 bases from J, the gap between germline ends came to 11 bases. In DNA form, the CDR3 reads TGCAGCGCAAGGACTCATCAAGAGACCCAGTACTTC. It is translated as CSARTHQETQYF. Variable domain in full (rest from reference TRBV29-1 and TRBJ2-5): SAVISQKPSRDICQRGTSLTIQCQVDSQVTMMFWYRQQPGQSLTLIATANQGSEATYESGFVIDKFPISRPNLTFSTLTVSNMSPEDSSIYLCSARTHQETQYFGPGTRLLVL.

CDR3 DNA: TGTGCCAGCAGCTTAACTAGCGGGAGGGCCGGCGAGCAGTACTTC. Translating gives CASSLTSGRAGEQYF. The chain links TRBV7-9 to TRBJ2-7; TRBD2 matches at 13 bases. With 2 bases clipped from V and 6 bases from J, the junction kept 4 bases outside the gene matches. The CDR3 runs to 15 residues. The germline gives CDR1 SEHNR, CDR2 FQNEAQ (reference sequence). Full variable domain (missing parts from reference TRBV7-9 and TRBJ2-7): DTGVSQNPRHKITKRGQNVTFRCDPISEHNRLYWYRQTLGQGPEFLTYFQNEAQLEKSRLLSDRFSAERPKGSFSTLEIQRTEQGDSAMYLCASSLTSGRAGEQYFGPGTRLTVT.

The CDR3, as DNA: TGTGCCAGCAGCGGGACAGGGATAAGGGACGAGCAGTACTTC. Amino acid sequence: CASSGTGIRDEQYF. This sequence joins TRBV7-3 and TRBJ2-7; the match to TRBD1 covers 9 bases. The CDR3 runs 14 residues. Looked up from germline, CDR1 is SGHTA and CDR2 is FQGTGA. The V and J ends lost 5 bases and 5 bases, in that order; junction bases with no gene match: 7.

For the CDR3, the DNA is TGTGCCAGCAGAGCGACAGGGTTTCCTGAAGCTTTCTTT. Its protein product is CASRATGFPEAFF. V is TRBV25-1 and J is TRBJ1-1; 7 bases align to TRBD1. Germline V CDR1 and CDR2: MGHDK, SYGVNS. This CDR3 is built from 13 residues. V shed 6 bases and J 6 bases; nucleotides not matched to a gene: 7.

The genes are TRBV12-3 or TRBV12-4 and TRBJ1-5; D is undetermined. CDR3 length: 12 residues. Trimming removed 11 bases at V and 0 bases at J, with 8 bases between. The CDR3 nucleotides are TGTGCCGCCCAAAATAGCAATCAGCCCCAGCATTTT. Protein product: CAAQNSNQPQHF.

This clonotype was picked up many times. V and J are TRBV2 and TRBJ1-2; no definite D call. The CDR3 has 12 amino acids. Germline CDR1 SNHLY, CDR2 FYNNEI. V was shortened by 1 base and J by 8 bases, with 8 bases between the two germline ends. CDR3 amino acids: CASSEVGKGYTF. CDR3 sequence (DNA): TGTGCCAGCAGTGAAGTGGGGAAAGGCTACACCTTC.

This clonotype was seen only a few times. The CDR3 nucleotides read TGTGCCAGCAGACGCGCCGAGCGGGGCGGTGAGACCAATCAGCCCCAGCATTTT. It specifies CASRRAERGGETNQPQHF. This sequence joins TRBV12-3 or TRBV12-4 and TRBJ1-5; perhaps TRBD1 as D (5 bases). Trimming removed 6 bases from V and 3 bases from J, with 24 bases in between. The CDR3 is 18 residues long.

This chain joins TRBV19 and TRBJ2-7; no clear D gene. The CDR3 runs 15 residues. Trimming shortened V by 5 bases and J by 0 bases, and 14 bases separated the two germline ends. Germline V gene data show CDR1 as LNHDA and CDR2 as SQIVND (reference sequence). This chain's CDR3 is CASSFSMTFSYEQYF. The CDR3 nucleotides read TGTGCCAGTAGTTTTTCGATGACATTCTCCTACGAGCAGTACTTC.

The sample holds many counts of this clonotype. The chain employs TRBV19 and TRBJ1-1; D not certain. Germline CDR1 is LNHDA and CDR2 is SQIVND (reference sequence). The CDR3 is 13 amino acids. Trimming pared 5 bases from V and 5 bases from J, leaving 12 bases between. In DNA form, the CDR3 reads TGTGCCAGTAGTTTCCGAGGGTTAACTGAAGCTTTCTTT. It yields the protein CASSFRGLTEAFF.

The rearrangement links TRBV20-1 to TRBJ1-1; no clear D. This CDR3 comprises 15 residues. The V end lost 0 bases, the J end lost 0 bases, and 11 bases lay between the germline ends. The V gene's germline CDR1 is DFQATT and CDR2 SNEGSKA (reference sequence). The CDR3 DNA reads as TGCAGTGCTAGAGATGCCCCCGGTATGAACACTGAAGCTTTCTTT. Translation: CSARDAPGMNTEAFF.

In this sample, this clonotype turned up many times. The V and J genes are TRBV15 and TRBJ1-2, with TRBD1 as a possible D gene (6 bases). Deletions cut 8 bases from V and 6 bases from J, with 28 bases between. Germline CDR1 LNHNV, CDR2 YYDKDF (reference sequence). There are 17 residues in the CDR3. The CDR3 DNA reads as TGTGCCACCGCCACCTTGGCAAACCGGGACAAGAAAGATGGCTACACCTTC. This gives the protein CATATLANRDKKDGYTF.

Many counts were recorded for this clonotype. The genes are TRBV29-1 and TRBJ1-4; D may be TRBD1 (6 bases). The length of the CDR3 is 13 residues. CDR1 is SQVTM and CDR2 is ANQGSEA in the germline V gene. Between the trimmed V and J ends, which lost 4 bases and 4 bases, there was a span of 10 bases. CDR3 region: CSVGGDINEKLFF. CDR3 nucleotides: TGCAGCGTTGGGGGGGACATTAATGAAAAACTGTTTTTT.

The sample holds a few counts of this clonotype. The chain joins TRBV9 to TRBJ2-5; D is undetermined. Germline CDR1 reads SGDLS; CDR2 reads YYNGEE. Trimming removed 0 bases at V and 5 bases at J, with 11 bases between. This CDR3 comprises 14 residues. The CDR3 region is CASSVELGWETQYF. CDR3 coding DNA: TGTGCCAGCAGCGTAGAGCTCGGCTGGGAGACCCAGTACTTC.

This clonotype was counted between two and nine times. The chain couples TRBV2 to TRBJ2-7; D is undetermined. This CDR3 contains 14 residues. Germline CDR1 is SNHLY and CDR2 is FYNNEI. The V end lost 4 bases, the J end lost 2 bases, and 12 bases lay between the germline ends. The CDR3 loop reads CASSVSVNTYEQYF. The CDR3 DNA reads TGTGCCAGCAGTGTATCTGTGAACACCTACGAGCAGTACTTC.

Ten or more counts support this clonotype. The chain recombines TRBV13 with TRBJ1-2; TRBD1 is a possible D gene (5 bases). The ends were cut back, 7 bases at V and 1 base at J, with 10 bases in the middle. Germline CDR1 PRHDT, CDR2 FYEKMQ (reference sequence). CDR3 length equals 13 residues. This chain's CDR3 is CASTEGDNYGYTF. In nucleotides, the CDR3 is TGTGCCAGCACCGAAGGGGATAACTATGGCTACACCTTC.

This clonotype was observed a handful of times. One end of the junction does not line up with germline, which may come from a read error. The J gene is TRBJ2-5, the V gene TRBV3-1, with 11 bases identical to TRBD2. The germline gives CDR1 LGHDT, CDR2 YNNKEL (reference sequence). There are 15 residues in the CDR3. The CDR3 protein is CASSPIAGGPETQYF. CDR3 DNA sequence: TGCGCCAGCAGCCCCATAGCGGGAGGGCCAGAGACCCAGTACTTC.